A selection of T cell receptor beta chains follows, all from one sample in a study of blood T cell repertoires in COVID-19. Produced via immunoSEQ multiplex PCR; TCRdb's table is partial and in-frame only. The sample lists roughly 200,000 clones, roughly 90% seen once, with about 4% in the top ten. Sequencing was carried out using PBMCs or T cells enriched from blood (not recorded which). The source of these receptors is a woman between 35 and 50 years old with acute COVID-19. Each CDR3 is given with its conserved first and last residue. D genes are given only for firm matches. Clone size is stated in some rows and not others, as once, few, many or a class when expanded.

-	-	TRBV25-1	TRBJ1-1	TGTGCCAGCGCCTTTAAGTCCGGCACTGAAGCTTTCTTT	CASAFKSGTEAFF
-	-	TRBV6-5	TRBJ2-2	TGTGCCAGCAGTTACTCAGGCAGGCCGACCGGGGAGCTGTTTTTT	CASSYSGRPTGELFF
-	-	TRBV18	TRBJ2-7	TGTGCCAGCTCAAGTCCCAGCTCCTACGAGCAGTACTTC	CASSSPSSYEQYF
-	TRBD1	TRBV7-9	TRBJ1-2	TGTGCCAGCAGCTTAGAGACAGGGGGGTATGGCTACACCTTC	CASSLETGGYGYTF
-	TRBD2	TRBV6-5	TRBJ2-1	TGTGCCAGCAGTTACGTCGGACTAGCGGGGCCCCATGAGCAGTTCTTC	CASSYVGLAGPHEQFF
-	TRBD1	TRBV5-5	TRBJ2-5	TGTGCCAGCAGCTTTCACGAGGGGGCGCTTGGAGAGACCCAGTACTTC	CASSFHEGALGETQYF
-	-	TRBV24-1	TRBJ1-2	TGTGCCACCAGTGATTTGACAGGGAGCGGCTACACCTTC	CATSDLTGSGYTF
-	TRBD2	TRBV27	TRBJ2-6	TGTGCCAGCTTCCTACCTGGGGAGGGGTCCAACGTCCTGACTTTC	CASFLPGEGSNVLTF
-	TRBD1	TRBV11-2	TRBJ1-2	TGTGCCAGCAGAGTCTTGGGACAGCGAACCAACTATGGCTACACCTTC	CASRVLGQRTNYGYTF
once	-	TRBV7-9	TRBJ2-7	TGTGCCAGCAGCTTAGGGCGCCAGGGGTTAGACGAGCAGTACTTC	CASSLGRQGLDEQYF
few	-	TRBV10-2	TRBJ1-2	TGCGCCAGCAGTACAGGGCCAGAAGATGGCTACACCTTC	CASSTGPEDGYTF
-	TRBD2	TRBV7-2	TRBJ2-5	TGTGCCAGCAGCTTGCTAGCGGTGGGGGAGACCCAGTACTTC	CASSLLAVGETQYF
-	TRBD1	TRBV2	TRBJ2-2	TGTGCCAGCAGACAGGGGGGCACCGGGGAGCTGTTTTTT	CASRQGGTGELFF
-	TRBD2	TRBV5-1	TRBJ2-3	TGCGCCAGCAGCTCCCGGGGGGTGGGCACAGATACGCAGTATTTT	CASSSRGVGTDTQYF
-	TRBD1	TRBV7-9	TRBJ1-6	TGTGCCAGCAGCTCTACTGAACCCGGGACAGGGAATTCACCCCTCCACTTT	CASSSTEPGTGNSPLHF
-	-	TRBV7-6	TRBJ1-5	TGTGCCAGCAGCTTAGATCTAAGAAAGGGGCGCAATCAGCCCCAGCATTTT	CASSLDLRKGRNQPQHF
-	-	TRBV27	TRBJ1-1	TGTGCCAGCAGTTTTGGGGGCCTGAACACTGAAGCTTTCTTT	CASSFGGLNTEAFF
-	-	TRBV6-1	TRBJ1-6	TGTGCCAGCAGTGGAACCTTCGGGACATCCTATAATTCACCCCTCCACTTT	CASSGTFGTSYNSPLHF
-	-	TRBV15	TRBJ2-6	TGTGCCACCACCGACTTTTGGTCTGGGGCCAACGTCCTGACTTTC	CATTDFWSGANVLTF
-	-	TRBV11-2	TRBJ2-7	TGTGCCAGCAGCCATGAGTGGGAGCAGTACTTC	CASSHEWEQYF
-	-	TRBV27	TRBJ1-2	TGTGCCAGCAGTTTAATAACCCCTACAGGTTTAGGGTGGTATGGCTACACCTTC	CASSLITPTGLGWYGYTF
-	TRBD1	TRBV2	TRBJ1-1	TGTGCCAGCAGTGCAAGACAGGGGGGCACTGAAGCTTTCTTT	CASSARQGGTEAFF
-	TRBD1	TRBV10-3	TRBJ1-1	TGTGCCATCAGTCCCGGGACAGGGATAGTGGCTTTCTTT	CAISPGTGIVAFF
-	-	TRBV5-6	TRBJ2-7	TGTGCCAGCAGCCGAAGACTGTACGAGCAGTACTTC	CASSRRLYEQYF
-	-	TRBV25-1	TRBJ1-1	TGTGCCAGCCGGGCAGGGCGGGGTGAAGCTTTCTTT	CASRAGRGEAFF
-	-	TRBV7-2	TRBJ1-1	TGTGCCAGCAGCTCCACAGGGAATGAAGCTTTCTTT	CASSSTGNEAFF
-	-	TRBV7-6	TRBJ2-1	TGTGCCAGCAGCGTCGCGGTCAGGGGTGGTGAGCAGTTCTTC	CASSVAVRGGEQFF
-	-	TRBV9	TRBJ1-3	TGTGCCAGCTCACGGAGGGAGGGAGGGCCCGTTGGAAACACCATATATTTT	CASSRREGGPVGNTIYF
few	TRBD2	TRBV4-2	TRBJ2-3	TGTGCCAGCAGCCAAGGGCTAGCGGGGGCCACAGATACGCAGTATTTT	CASSQGLAGATDTQYF
many	TRBD1	TRBV6-5	TRBJ1-2	TGTGCCAGCGCAGGGACAGGCGCTAACTATGGCTACACCTTC	CASAGTGANYGYTF
-	-	TRBV7-9	TRBJ1-2	TGTGCCAGCAGCTTAGATGCAGTGCTCTATGGCTACACCTTC	CASSLDAVLYGYTF
-	-	TRBV12-3/TRBV12-4	TRBJ1-6	TGTGCCAGCCTAAGCTATAATTCACCCCTCCACTTT	CASLSYNSPLHF
-	TRBD2	TRBV5-4	TRBJ2-5	TGTGCCAGCAGTTCCGGGGGGGTACAAGAGACCCAGTACTTC	CASSSGGVQETQYF
once	-	TRBV6-5	TRBJ1-1	TGTGCCAGCAGTTATTCGACGGGGGGCTTGCGCACTGAAGCTTTCTTT	CASSYSTGGLRTEAFF
-	TRBD1	TRBV3-1/TRBV3-2	TRBJ1-6	TGTGCCAGCAGCAAAAGGACAGGGGATAATTCACCCCTCCACTTT	CASSKRTGDNSPLHF
-	TRBD1	TRBV27	TRBJ1-2	TGTGCCAGCAGGGGACAGGGAATTGATGGCTACACCTTC	CASRGQGIDGYTF
-	TRBD1	TRBV19	TRBJ2-5	TGTGCCAGTAGTATTCGGCGACAGGGAGAGACCCAGTACTTC	CASSIRRQGETQYF
-	TRBD1	TRBV11-1	TRBJ1-1	TGTGCCAGCAGCTTGAGACAGGGGATGAACACTGAAGCTTTCTTT	CASSLRQGMNTEAFF
-	-	TRBV6-5	TRBJ1-6	TGTGCCAGCAGTTACGGAGACAGAGAAGGGTCACCCCTCCACTTT	CASSYGDREGSPLHF
-	TRBD1	TRBV27	TRBJ1-4	TGTGCCAGCAGCGACAGGGCGAATGAAAAACTGTTTTTT	CASSDRANEKLFF
-	-	TRBV28	TRBJ1-1	TGTGCCAGCAGTGGACAGAACCGCTTTGAAGCTTTCTTT	CASSGQNRFEAFF
-	TRBD1	TRBV9	TRBJ1-2	TGTGCCAGCAGCGCCCGACAGGGGGCTCAGTTCAACTATGGCTACACCTTC	CASSARQGAQFNYGYTF
few	TRBD1	TRBV7-2	TRBJ1-2	TGTGCCAGCAGCTCCGGACAGGGTTGGGGCTACACCTTC	CASSSGQGWGYTF
-	-	TRBV19	TRBJ1-4	TGTGCCAGTACCTCAGACCCATGGACAGCAACTAATGAAAAACTGTTTTTT	CASTSDPWTATNEKLFF
-	TRBD1	TRBV5-5	TRBJ2-7	TGTGCCAGCAGCTTGTGGGGGGACAGGCCAACCTACGAGCAGTACTTC	CASSLWGDRPTYEQYF
-	-	TRBV19	TRBJ2-6	TGTGCCACCCTCCGAGCGGTCTCTGGGGCCAACGTCCTGACTTTC	CATLRAVSGANVLTF
-	-	TRBV6-2/TRBV6-3	TRBJ1-2	TGTGCCAGCAGCCCCGGCTATGGCTACACCTTC	CASSPGYGYTF
-	-	TRBV4-3	TRBJ1-4	TGCGCCAGCGCCCGAACTCGGGGGGGAACCCCAACTAATGAAAAACTGTTTTTT	CASARTRGGTPTNEKLFF
-	-	TRBV15	TRBJ2-3	TGTGCCACCAGCAGAGCGGGACTCACCTTCTTGAATACGCAGTATTTT	CATSRAGLTFLNTQYF
-	TRBD2	TRBV29-1	TRBJ2-2	TGCAGCGTTGGGTCACCCCCCACGGGACTAGCGGGGGGAACCCCCGGGGAGCTGTTTTTT	CSVGSPPTGLAGGTPGELFF
-	TRBD1	TRBV15	TRBJ2-1	TGTGCCACCAGCAGAGATCTAGGACAGGTGAATGAGCAGTTCTTC	CATSRDLGQVNEQFF
-	TRBD1	TRBV3-1/TRBV3-2	TRBJ1-1	TGTGCCAGCAGCCAACTCGGGACAGGGATCGGTGAAGCTTTCTTT	CASSQLGTGIGEAFF
-	TRBD1	TRBV19	TRBJ2-5	TGTGCCAGTAGTCTCCGGACAGGGGGCATCGAGACCCAGTACTTC	CASSLRTGGIETQYF